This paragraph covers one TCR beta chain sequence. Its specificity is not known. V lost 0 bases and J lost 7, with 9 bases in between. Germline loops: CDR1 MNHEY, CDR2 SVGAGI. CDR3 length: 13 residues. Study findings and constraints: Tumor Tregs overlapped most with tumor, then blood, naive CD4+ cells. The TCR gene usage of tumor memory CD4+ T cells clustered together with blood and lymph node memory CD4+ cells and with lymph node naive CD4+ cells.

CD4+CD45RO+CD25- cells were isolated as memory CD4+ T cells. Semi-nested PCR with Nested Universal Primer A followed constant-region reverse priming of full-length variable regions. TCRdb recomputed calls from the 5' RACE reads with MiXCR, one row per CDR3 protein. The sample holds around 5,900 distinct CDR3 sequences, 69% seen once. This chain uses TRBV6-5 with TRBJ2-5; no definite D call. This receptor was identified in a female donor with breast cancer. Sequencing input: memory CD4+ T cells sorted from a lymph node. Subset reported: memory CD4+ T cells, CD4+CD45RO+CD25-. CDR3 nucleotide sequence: TGTGCCAGCAGTTACTCTCGACTTGGGACCCAGTACTTC. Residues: CASSYSRLGTQYF.